The 20 T cell receptor beta chains listed next were all sequenced from one sample in a study of blood T cell repertoires in COVID-19. Some clones are missing from TCRdb's copy, which holds only in-frame ones; the method was immunoSEQ multiplex PCR. The table records some 150,000 clones, 70% to 90% of them present only once. The sample consisted of PBMCs or T cells enriched from blood (not recorded which). The receptors derive from a middle-aged woman who had recovered from COVID-19.

The genes are TRBV18 and TRBJ2-1; TRBD2 agrees at 8 bases. The CDR3 is made up of 16 amino acids. V was clipped by 3 bases and J by 2 bases; unmatched bases: 6. From germline, CDR1 is KGHSH and CDR2 LQKENI. The chain's CDR3 is CASSPPGLDAYNEQFF. In DNA form, the CDR3 reads TGTGCCAGCTCACCTCCGGGACTAGACGCCTACAATGAGCAGTTCTTC.

The chain carries TRBV10-3 and TRBJ2-3, with D uncertain. Germline-derived CDR1 and CDR2 are ENHRY and SYGVKD. Trimming cost V 1 base and J 0 bases, with 11 bases left between them. The CDR3 contains 16 residues. CDR3 coding DNA: TGTGCCATCAGTGAGTACGACTCCCGTAGCACAGATACGCAGTATTTT. Its translation: CAISEYDSRSTDTQYF.

The chain combines TRBV7-9 with TRBJ1-4; D call uncertain. The CDR3 is 14 residues long. The ends were cut back, 5 bases at V and 1 base at J, with 8 bases in the middle. Germline CDR1 reads SEHNR; CDR2 reads FQNEAQ (reference sequence). CDR3 amino acids: CASSPHLTNEKLFF. The CDR3 nucleotides are TGTGCCAGCAGCCCGCACTTAACTAATGAAAAACTGTTTTTT.

This chain connects TRBV20-1 to TRBJ1-1, with a tentative D call TRBD1 (6 bases). CDR1 is DFQATT and CDR2 is SNEGSKA in the germline V gene (reference sequence). Between the trimmed V and J ends, which lost 5 bases and 10 bases, there was a span of 14 bases. This CDR3 region has 11 residues. CDR3 amino acids: CSADQWGRAFF. In DNA form, the CDR3 reads TGCAGTGCTGACCAGTGGGGGCGAGCTTTCTTT.

The chain couples TRBV29-1 to TRBJ1-1, with D perhaps TRBD1 (5 bases). This CDR3 comprises 16 residues. Germline values: CDR1 SQVTM, CDR2 ANQGSEA. Between the trimmed V and J ends, which lost 4 bases and 1 base, there was a span of 19 bases. The CDR3 region is CSVVKDGHSQNTEAFF. The CDR3 coding sequence is TGCAGCGTTGTGAAAGACGGACACTCTCAGAACACTGAAGCTTTCTTT.

This clone was counted between two and nine times. This chain uses TRBV19 with TRBJ1-4; TRBD1 matches 8 bases. The V and J ends lost 8 bases and 4 bases, in that order; junction bases with no gene match: 6. Germline-derived CDR1 and CDR2 are LNHDA and SQIVND (reference sequence). This CDR3 contains 14 residues. In DNA form, the CDR3 reads TGTGCCAGTGCCTATGGACAGGGTAATGAAAAACTGTTTTTT. Amino acid sequence: CASAYGQGNEKLFF.

The V gene is TRBV9, the J gene TRBJ1-4; TRBD1 aligns across 8 bases. Looked up from germline, CDR1 is SGDLS and CDR2 is YYNGEE. There are 16 residues in the CDR3. V dropped 4 bases and J dropped 8; count of bases not matched to a gene: 13. The CDR3 loop is CASSPRGAGGREKLFF. The CDR3 DNA reads TGTGCCAGCAGCCCCCGGGGGGCAGGGGGCAGGGAAAAACTGTTTTTT.

This chain connects TRBV4-1 to TRBJ2-5; D may be TRBD2 (5 bases). Between the trimmed V and J ends, which lost 1 base and 5 bases, there was a span of 11 bases. The length of the CDR3 is 14 residues. CDR1 is MGHRA and CDR2 is YSYEKL in the germline V gene. CDR3 DNA sequence: TGCGCCAGCAGCCAAGTTTACGGGATTGAGACCCAGTACTTC. As protein: CASSQVYGIETQYF.

V usage is TRBV25-1 and J usage is TRBJ2-7; a possible D gene is TRBD2 (6 bases). Germline V gives CDR1 MGHDK, CDR2 SYGVNS. The CDR3 loop spans 13 amino acids. The V gene lost 7 bases and the J gene lost 3 bases, with 13 bases spanning the gap. The CDR3 spells CASTSGSGYEQYF. In DNA, the CDR3 is TGTGCCAGCACTTCGGGTAGCGGCTACGAGCAGTACTTC.

V gene TRBV30 combines with J gene TRBJ2-1, with TRBD2 matching 11 bases. Germline loops: CDR1 GTSNPN, CDR2 SVGIG (reference sequence). Trimming took 2 bases from V and 3 from J; bases not matched to a gene: 3. The CDR3 consists of 15 residues. Here the CDR3 DNA reads TGTGCCTGGAGTTCCGGGACTAGCGGCTACAATGAGCAGTTCTTC. It is translated as CAWSSGTSGYNEQFF.

This clone was seen a single time. The chain links TRBV19 to TRBJ2-5; 8 nucleotides align to TRBD2. Germline CDR1 LNHDA, CDR2 SQIVND (reference sequence). V gave up 7 bases and J gave up 5 bases; unmatched junction bases: 12. This CDR3 comprises 15 residues. The CDR3 DNA follows: TGTGCCAGTAATAGGAGGGAGCGGGGGAGGGAGACCCAGTACTTC. This encodes CASNRRERGRETQYF.

V usage is TRBV14 and J usage is TRBJ2-2, with a tentative D call TRBD1 (5 bases). CDR3 length: 15 residues. V lost 4 bases and J 5 bases, leaving 14 bases between the germline ends. Germline V gene lookup returns CDR1 SGHDN and CDR2 FVKESK. CDR3 sequence (DNA): TGTGCCAGCAGCCCGGGCAGGGCTGGAACCGGGGAGCTGTTTTTT. Translation: CASSPGRAGTGELFF.

The chain carries TRBV7-9 and TRBJ1-5; D might be TRBD1 (5 bases). CDR1 is SEHNR, CDR2 FQNEAQ, per germline (reference sequence). V dropped 1 base and J dropped 7 bases, with 8 bases sitting between them. This CDR3 has 13 residues. CDR3 coding DNA: TGTGCCAGCAGCTTAGGTTCAGGGCAGCCCCAGCATTTT. Translated, it gives CASSLGSGQPQHF.

This clone was seen only once. The chain couples TRBV7-8 to TRBJ2-5, with D tentatively TRBD1 (5 bases). Trimming stripped 0 bases from V and 7 bases from J, with 15 bases between. Germline loops: CDR1 SGHVS, CDR2 FQNEAQ. The CDR3 is 15 residues long. DNA of the CDR3: TGTGCCAGCAGCTTAGCGAGTACAGGTATCGGGACCCAGTACTTC. Amino acids: CASSLASTGIGTQYF.

The rearrangement links TRBV28 to TRBJ2-2; possibly TRBD2 for D (5 bases). Germline CDR1 reads MDHEN; CDR2 reads SYDVKM. CDR3 length: 16 residues. With 6 bases removed from V and 3 bases from J, the gap between germline ends came to 17 bases. As DNA, the CDR3 is TGTGCCAGCAGCCGAGGAGGCGGCGGGCACACCGGGGAGCTGTTTTTT. Protein: CASSRGGGGHTGELFF.

V is TRBV19 and J is TRBJ1-1; TRBD1 aligns across 7 bases. The CDR3 consists of 14 residues. CDR1 is LNHDA and CDR2 is SQIVND in the germline V gene (reference sequence). The V and J ends lost 7 bases and 1 base, in that order; junction bases with no gene match: 6. The CDR3 loop is CASTDRQGNTEAFF. In nucleotides, the CDR3 is TGTGCCAGTACCGACCGACAGGGGAACACTGAAGCTTTCTTT.

This sequence joins TRBV10-2 and TRBJ2-1; 7 nucleotides match TRBD2. V was pared by 2 bases and J by 6 bases, with 10 bases of the junction left unmatched. This CDR3 contains 16 residues. CDR1 is WSHSY, CDR2 SAAADI, per germline. The CDR3 sequence: CASSEGGGRSRNEQFF. Here the CDR3 DNA reads TGCGCCAGCAGTGAGGGAGGCGGGAGATCCCGCAATGAGCAGTTCTTC.

This chain links TRBV4-1 with TRBJ2-7, with 10 bases fitting TRBD1. The germline gives CDR1 MGHRA, CDR2 YSYEKL. The V gene end was trimmed by 1 base and the J gene end by 2 bases; junction bases not matched to a gene: 8. The CDR3 is 17 residues long. The CDR3 loop reads CASSQGGWTGGTYEQYF. The CDR3 region has the DNA TGCGCCAGCAGCCAAGGGGGTTGGACAGGGGGGACCTACGAGCAGTACTTC.

Details on this clone: Other nucleotide sequences from this sample produce the same CDR3. The chain carries TRBV4-1 and TRBJ1-3; D is ambiguous. This CDR3 has 15 residues. Germline-derived CDR1 and CDR2 are MGHRA and YSYEKL. V was pared by 0 bases and J by 0 bases, with 6 bases between. CDR3 bases: TGCGCCAGCAGCCAAGATCCGGTCTCTGGAAACACCATATATTTT. It encodes CASSQDPVSGNTIYF.

The rearrangement links TRBV12-3 or TRBV12-4 to TRBJ2-7; no reliable D call. This CDR3 has 13 amino acids. V shed 6 bases and J shed 4 bases, with 13 bases lying between them. This chain's CDR3 is CASSPRSKYEQYF. The CDR3 nucleotides are TGTGCCAGCAGCCCCAGGTCAAAGTACGAGCAGTACTTC.